This TCR beta chain was recovered during a study of T cell responses to AZD1222 COVID-19 vaccine. Regarding the study as a whole: Close to half of spike-specific TCRs reportedly recognize unmutated variant regions. When two AZD1222 doses had been given, Spike-specific TCR breadth and depth rose. Across the whole spike, CD4 TCRs peaked at regions 160-218 and 743-854.

Note on this clone: No antigen is known for it. Its ends do not fully match the called genes, so a read error is possible.

The CDR3 totals 13 residues. The germline V gene has CDR1 SGDLS and CDR2 YYNGEE. The table came from immunoSEQ multiplex PCR; TCRdb's copy has only in-frame clones and leaves some out. The data hold about 150,000 clones, with 89% observed a single time. The chain employs TRBV9 and TRBJ2-7, with TRBD1 matching 9 bases. This clonotype was obtained from an adult in good health. Material: peripheral blood, obtained on day 0 of AZD1222 vaccination. The CDR3 loop reads CASSVGDRAAQHF. The DNA of the CDR3 is TGTGCCAGCAGCGTAGGGGACAGGGCGGCGCAGCACTTC.